The text below deals with one T cell receptor (beta chain). What it binds is not known. The data belong to a study of T cell responses to AZD1222 COVID-19 vaccine. Study-level findings and limits: White British donors predominated, females outnumbered males, and clonal diversity was possibly underestimated.

Data came from immunoSEQ multiplex PCR; TCRdb stores just in-frame clones and leaves some out. Seen here are about 150,000 clones, approximately 87% observed once, and the top ten hold roughly a tenth. Pooling was applied to second doses at about 4 or about 12 weeks. The clonotype originates from an adult who received the AZD1222 COVID-19 vaccine. Specimen: peripheral blood, collected 28 days after the second AZD1222 dose.

The CDR3 is CADRTRRDNEQFF. Here the CDR3 DNA reads TGTGCCGACAGAACGAGGCGGGACAATGAGCAGTTCTTC. The chain employs TRBV6-5 and TRBJ2-1, with D perhaps matching TRBD1 or TRBD2 (5 bases each). This CDR3 spans 13 amino acids. V was pared by 11 bases and J by 5 bases, with 16 bases between. The germline V gene encodes CDR1 MNHEY and CDR2 SVGAGI.